This T cell receptor (beta chain) appears in the sequencing data of a study of T-cell reconstitution after alpha-beta-depleted transplantation in children. Study-level points and caveats: At one year after transplant, newly produced T cells mostly accounted for T-cell counts and diversity.

As concerns this clonotype: The antigen is not known.

Trimming removed 4 bases from V and 2 bases from J; junction bases left unmatched: 4. This CDR3 has 14 amino acids. Germline V gives CDR1 SQVTM, CDR2 ANQGSEA. Unique molecular identifiers were used in preparing the TCRbeta library. TCRdb independently ran MiXCR on the PCR reads; one entry per CDR3 protein. Of about 210,000 distinct CDR3 sequences listed, about a sixth are singletons. The chain joins TRBV29-1 to TRBJ2-2, with TRBD1 matching 7 bases. The material sequenced was PBMCs, mostly from graft donor cells, taken 360 days after TCRalphabeta/CD19-depleted stem cell transplant. The source is a male patient aged 2 to 9 who had a stem cell transplant for acute lymphoblastic leukemia, so the T cells may come from the graft donor. The CDR3 sequence: CSVGSGGNTGELFF. The CDR3 bases are TGCAGCGTTGGCTCAGGGGGTAACACCGGGGAGCTGTTTTTT.